Below are 9 T cell receptor beta chains sequenced from a single sample in a study of blood T cell repertoires in COVID-19. Assay used: immunoSEQ multiplex PCR; TCRdb lists only in-frame clones, some missing. Of about 250,000 clones listed, 65% to 80% are singletons. The sample was peripheral blood. These receptors came from a woman aged 40 to 50 with active or convalescent COVID-19.

The rearrangement joins TRBV28 to TRBJ1-5; tentative D call: TRBD1 (5 bases). Germline V gene data show CDR1 as MDHEN and CDR2 as SYDVKM. V lost 3 bases and J 5 bases, leaving 14 bases between the germline ends. This CDR3 is 15 amino acids long. In DNA, the CDR3 is TGTGCCAGCAGTTTTCGGACCAAAGGGGATCAGCCCCAGCATTTT. Its translation is CASSFRTKGDQPQHF.

The chain couples TRBV28 to TRBJ2-3; 10 nucleotides line up with TRBD2. The CDR3 extends over 17 amino acids. CDR1 is MDHEN and CDR2 is SYDVKM in the germline V gene. After removal of 1 base from V and 3 bases from J, the junction contained 7 bases not matched to a gene. The CDR3 DNA follows: TGTGCCAGCAGTTTATTATTCCCTAGCGGGGGAACAGATACGCAGTATTTT. Translating gives CASSLLFPSGGTDTQYF.

This chain uses TRBV12-3 or TRBV12-4 with TRBJ2-7; D might be TRBD2 (6 bases). Trimming stripped 11 bases from V and 6 bases from J, with 14 bases between. There are 11 residues in the CDR3. CDR3 residues: CASLRDSEQYF. In DNA, the CDR3 is TGTGCCTCCTTAAGGGACTCCGAGCAGTACTTC.

V and J are TRBV19 and TRBJ1-5; 7 bases are a match to TRBD1. This CDR3 contains 15 residues. Per the germline V gene, CDR1 is LNHDA and CDR2 is SQIVND (reference sequence). The V and J ends lost 4 bases and 1 base, in that order; junction bases with no gene match: 4. CDR3 loop: CASSTQGQSNQPQHF. CDR3 coding DNA: TGTGCCAGTAGTACACAGGGACAGAGCAATCAGCCCCAGCATTTT.

The V and J genes are TRBV11-2 and TRBJ1-4, with 10 bases fitting TRBD1. The CDR3 loop spans 14 amino acids. V trimming: 4 bases; J trimming: 6 bases; junction bases outside the gene matches: 2. Germline V CDR1 and CDR2: SGHAT, FQNNGV. CDR3 sequence: CASSSDRGHEKLFF. The CDR3 DNA follows: TGTGCCAGCAGCTCCGACAGGGGGCATGAAAAACTGTTTTTT. Combining the CDR3 with reference TRBV11-2 and TRBJ1-4 gives the whole variable domain EAGVAQSPRYKIIEKRQSVAFWCNPISGHATLYWYQQILGQGPKLLIQFQNNGVVDDSQLPKDRFSAERLKGVDSTLKIQPAKLEDSAVYLCASSSDRGHEKLFFGSGTQLSVL.

The gene calls are TRBV19 and TRBJ1-1; D not certain. CDR3 length: 14 residues. Germline CDR1 and CDR2: LNHDA and SQIVND (reference sequence). Trimming removed 3 bases at V and 0 bases at J, with 8 bases between. CDR3 coding DNA: TGTGCCAGTAGTATGGAGGTCCTGAACACTGAAGCTTTCTTT. Translation gives CASSMEVLNTEAFF. The full variable domain, completed using reference TRBV19 and TRBJ1-1, is DGGITQSPKYLFRKEGQNVTLSCEQNLNHDAMYWYRQDPGQGLRLIYYSQIVNDFQKGDIAEGYSVSREKKESFPLTVTSAQKNPTAFYLCASSMEVLNTEAFFGQGTRLTVV.

V and J are TRBV5-6 and TRBJ2-1; 8 bases fit TRBD2. Germline V gene data show CDR1 as SGHDT and CDR2 as YYEEEE. V lost 0 bases, J lost 1 base, and 12 bases stayed unmatched. The CDR3 has 19 amino acids. The CDR3: CASSLGPGAGGFSYNEQFF. CDR3 in DNA: TGTGCCAGCAGCTTGGGACCCGGGGCGGGGGGTTTTTCCTACAATGAGCAGTTCTTC.

V gene TRBV5-1 combines with J gene TRBJ1-1; 7 positions match TRBD1. Germline values: CDR1 SGHRS, CDR2 YFSETQ. The CDR3 extends over 16 amino acids. Trimming cost V 3 bases and J 5 bases; bases outside gene matches: 13. In DNA form, the CDR3 reads TGCGCCAGCAGCTCAGGGGGGCGACAGGGTCCGACTGAAGCTTTCTTT. Its translation is CASSSGGRQGPTEAFF.

The chain recombines TRBV9 with TRBJ2-1; no clear D. V was clipped by 0 bases and J by 8 bases, with 15 bases between them. There are 15 residues in the CDR3. Germline-derived CDR1 and CDR2 are SGDLS and YYNGEE. The chain's CDR3 is CASSVGVRAEYEQFF. As DNA, the CDR3 is TGTGCCAGCAGCGTAGGAGTGCGTGCGGAATATGAGCAGTTCTTC. Filled out from reference TRBV9 and TRBJ2-1, the complete variable domain reads DSGVTQTPKHLITATGQRVTLRCSPRSGDLSVYWYQQSLDQGLQFLIQYYNGEERAKGNILERFSAQQFPDLHSELNLSSLELGDSALYFCASSVGVRAEYEQFFGPGTRLTVL.